The sequence of this TCR beta chain was determined in a study of cytomegalovirus exposure and HLA in healthy donors. PCR used 60 Vbeta primers and 13 Jbeta primers. TCRdb keeps only in-frame clones here, not all; method: immunoSEQ multiplex PCR. The sample contains 150,000 to 200,000 clones, around four fifths of which appear only once. Trimming cost V 0 bases and J 5 bases, with 9 bases left between them. This CDR3 spans 13 amino acids. The germline V gene has CDR1 GTSNPN and CDR2 SVGIG (reference sequence). The V call is TRBV30, the J call TRBJ2-3; tentatively, D is TRBD2 (5 bases). Sequencing was performed on PBMCs. The TCR originated in a female donor in good health and CMV-seronegative. This CDR3 reads CAWSVRAEDTQYF. The CDR3 DNA is TGTGCCTGGAGTGTGCGAGCGGAAGATACGCAGTATTTT.